Listed here are 28 T cell receptor beta chains from one sample, sequenced in a study of technical replicates of blood from a few donors. Assay: immunoSEQ multiplex PCR; the TCRdb copy retains only in-frame clones and omits some. The sample lists around 8,000 clones, almost 90% seen once, with around an eighth in the top ten. The sample was PBMCs. The receptors originated from a human donor in good health.

The chain uses TRBV7-9 and TRBJ1-2; 8 nucleotides line up with TRBD1. This CDR3 has 12 amino acids. Germline V gene lookup returns CDR1 SEHNR and CDR2 FQNEAQ (reference sequence). DNA of the CDR3: TGTGTCTCGGGGGGACAGGACTATGGCTACACCTTC. This gives the protein CVSGGQDYGYTF.

The rearrangement links TRBV6-5 to TRBJ1-5; no clear D gene. CDR3 size: 13 residues. Germline-derived CDR1 and CDR2 are MNHEY and SVGAGI. Trimming took 2 bases from V and 7 from J, leaving 9 bases between them. DNA for the CDR3: TGTGCCAGCAGTTACACAGTACTCCAGCCCCAGCATTTT. Translating it yields CASSYTVLQPQHF.

The CDR3 reads CASRSLGVTRGYTF. The CDR3 coding sequence is TGTGCCAGCAGATCCCTGGGAGTAACTCGTGGCTACACCTTC. The chain is built from TRBV27 and TRBJ1-2, with D unclear. Germline CDR1 MNHEY, CDR2 SMNVEV (reference sequence). CDR3 size: 14 residues. V lost 6 bases and J 7 bases, leaving 18 bases between the germline ends.

This chain uses TRBV5-1 with TRBJ1-2; D is unresolved. V was clipped by 4 bases and J by 2 bases, with 12 bases between them. Germline-derived CDR1 and CDR2 are SGHRS and YFSETQ. CDR3 length: 14 amino acids. This chain's CDR3 is CASSPGLENYGYTF. In DNA form, the CDR3 reads TGCGCCAGCAGCCCTGGACTGGAGAACTATGGCTACACCTTC.

The rearrangement uses TRBV10-1 and TRBJ1-1, with 7 positions matching TRBD1. V was pared by 2 bases and J by 4 bases, with 4 bases of the junction left unmatched. Germline V lookup: CDR1 WNHNN, CDR2 SYGVQD (reference sequence). This CDR3 is built from 14 residues. CDR3 DNA sequence: TGCGCCAGCAGTGAGCACAGGGGATTCACTGAAGCTTTCTTT. Amino acid sequence: CASSEHRGFTEAFF.

The CDR3 reads CASSYFRGANIYEQYF. As DNA, the CDR3 is TGTGCCAGCAGTTACTTCAGGGGCGCAAATATCTACGAGCAGTACTTC. This sequence joins TRBV6-5 and TRBJ2-7; possible D gene TRBD1, 6 bases. The CDR3 totals 16 residues. Germline loops: CDR1 MNHEY, CDR2 SVGAGI. Trimming cost V 1 base and J 3 bases, with 16 bases left between them.

The chain has TRBV4-2 and TRBJ1-1; D call uncertain. V was trimmed by 0 bases and J by 1 base, leaving 12 bases between them. The CDR3 runs to 16 residues. The germline gives CDR1 LGHNA, CDR2 YNFKEQ. CDR3 coding DNA: TGTGCCAGCAGCCAAGAATCCGCAGGCCCGAACACTGAAGCTTTCTTT. Its protein is CASSQESAGPNTEAFF.

The V call is TRBV28, the J call TRBJ1-5; 7 bases align to TRBD1. Germline CDR1 MDHEN, CDR2 SYDVKM. J was trimmed by 3 bases and V by 5 bases; bases with no gene match: 7. The CDR3 runs 15 residues. The CDR3 region has the DNA TGTGCCAGCAGTACCGGGACAGCACTCAATCAGCCCCAGCATTTT. Translating gives CASSTGTALNQPQHF.

The chain links TRBV7-8 to TRBJ2-7; 8 nucleotides line up with TRBD2. The CDR3 is 18 amino acids. CDR1 and CDR2 from the germline V gene are SGHVS and FQNEAQ. The V and J ends lost 6 bases and 0 bases, in that order; junction bases with no gene match: 16. The CDR3 DNA reads TGTGCCAGCAGTCTAGCCCCCTCGTTAGCGGGAAGCTCCTACGAGCAGTACTTC. Encoded protein: CASSLAPSLAGSSYEQYF.

V gene TRBV6-5 combines with J gene TRBJ1-2; no clear D gene. Germline CDR1 MNHEY, CDR2 SVGAGI. The V end was cut by 6 bases, the J end by 7 bases, with 15 bases between. The CDR3 loop spans 13 amino acids. In nucleotides, the CDR3 is TGTGCCAGCAGCCCCCTGGGTGAGGTTGGCTACACCTTC. Translated: CASSPLGEVGYTF.

The chain is built from TRBV30 and TRBJ1-3; D is unresolved. CDR3 length: 11 residues. CDR1 is GTSNPN and CDR2 is SVGIG in the germline V gene (reference sequence). The V end was cut by 8 bases, the J end by 4 bases, with 9 bases between. CDR3: CARISGNTIYF. CDR3 DNA: TGTGCCCGCATTAGCGGAAACACCATATATTTT. Supplemented by reference TRBV30 and TRBJ1-3, the full variable domain reads SQTIHQWPATLVQPVGSPLSLECTVEGTSNPNLYWYRQAAGRGLQLLFYSVGIGQISSEVPQNLSASRPQDRQFILSSKKLLLSDSGFYLCARISGNTIYFGEGSWLTVV.

The genes are TRBV28 and TRBJ2-7, with TRBD2 matching over 7 bases. CDR3 length equals 14 residues. The germline gives CDR1 MDHEN, CDR2 SYDVKM. The V gene end was trimmed by 7 bases and the J gene end by 4 bases; junction bases not matched to a gene: 10. CDR3 region: CASNFGGSVYEQYF. The CDR3 nucleotides read TGTGCCAGCAATTTCGGCGGGAGTGTGTACGAGCAGTACTTC.

The chain combines TRBV4-2 with TRBJ1-5, with D maybe TRBD1 (5 bases). The V end was cut by 0 bases, the J end by 4 bases, with 13 bases between. Germline CDR1 reads LGHNA; CDR2 reads YNFKEQ. This CDR3 has 16 residues. CDR3 sequence reads: CASSQDQGSLNQPQHF. In nucleotides, the CDR3 is TGTGCCAGCAGCCAAGATCAGGGATCCTTAAATCAGCCCCAGCATTTT.

J is TRBJ2-7 and V is TRBV6-1, with a weak D call TRBD2 (6 bases). With 8 bases removed from V and 2 bases from J, the gap between germline ends came to 19 bases. Germline CDR1 and CDR2: MNHNS and SASEGT. The CDR3 loop spans 15 amino acids. CDR3 protein: CASSREKIPPYEQYF. DNA of the CDR3: TGTGCCAGCTCCCGGGAGAAGATCCCACCCTACGAGCAGTACTTC.

The V call is TRBV29-1, the J call TRBJ2-3; 9 bases map to TRBD2. V dropped 4 bases and J dropped 4; count of bases not matched to a gene: 6. This CDR3 is 14 amino acids long. Per germline, CDR1 SQVTM and CDR2 ANQGSEA. The DNA for the CDR3 is TGCAGCGTTGGACTAGCGGTTCTATCAGATACGCAGTATTTT. Encoded protein: CSVGLAVLSDTQYF.

V is TRBV14 and J is TRBJ2-2; D is possibly TRBD2 (5 bases). V lost 4 bases and J 1 base, leaving 19 bases between the germline ends. Germline CDR1 and CDR2: SGHDN and FVKESK. CDR3 size: 18 residues. For the CDR3, the DNA is TGTGCCAGCAGCCCCTCCCTTCGAGGGTCGAAGAACACCGGGGAGCTGTTTTTT. The encoded protein is CASSPSLRGSKNTGELFF.

In DNA, the CDR3 is TGCGCCAGCGGTCTACCGGGACAGGGGGTAGAGACTGAAGCTTTCTTT. Its protein is CASGLPGQGVETEAFF. This chain uses TRBV5-1 with TRBJ1-1; 11 bases are a match to TRBD1. The germline V gene has CDR1 SGHRS and CDR2 YFSETQ. Trimming removed 7 bases from V and 5 bases from J; junction bases left unmatched: 13. This CDR3 has 16 amino acids.

The rearrangement uses TRBV30 and TRBJ1-5, with 9 bases that match TRBD1. This CDR3 is 18 amino acids long. V gave up 0 bases and J gave up 1 base; unmatched junction bases: 10. Germline loops: CDR1 GTSNPN, CDR2 SVGIG (reference sequence). The CDR3, as DNA: TGTGCCTGGAGTGTTAGGGACAGGGTGATAAAGAGCAATCAGCCCCAGCATTTT. This sequence encodes CAWSVRDRVIKSNQPQHF.

This clone was recorded once. This chain connects TRBV10-2 to TRBJ2-3, with TRBD2 matching over 8 bases. Germline loops: CDR1 WSHSY, CDR2 SAAADI. The CDR3 has 14 residues. J gave up 2 bases and V 6 bases, and 4 bases lay outside the gene matches. The CDR3 is CASSLAGHTDTQYF. CDR3 in DNA: TGCGCCAGCAGCTTAGCGGGACACACAGATACGCAGTATTTT.

This clone was recorded only once. The rearrangement joins TRBV5-1 to TRBJ1-2, with 8 positions matching TRBD1. The CDR3 totals 14 residues. Looked up from germline, CDR1 is SGHRS and CDR2 is YFSETQ. Germline trimming cut 4 bases from V and 3 bases from J; bases unmatched to any gene: 5. The CDR3 here is CASSTPGQDYGYTF. The CDR3 DNA follows: TGCGCCAGCAGCACTCCGGGACAGGACTATGGCTACACCTTC.

This sequence joins TRBV9 and TRBJ1-2, with D possibly being TRBD1 (6 bases). CDR1 and CDR2 (germline): SGDLS, YYNGEE. The length of the CDR3 is 16 residues. V lost 1 base, J lost 0 bases, and 13 bases lay in between. The CDR3 sequence: CASSVQGSLANYGYTF. The CDR3 nucleotides read TGTGCCAGCAGCGTACAGGGGTCGTTAGCTAACTATGGCTACACCTTC.

The V and J genes are TRBV29-1 and TRBJ2-5; 13 nucleotides match TRBD2. This CDR3 is 14 amino acids long. The V gene's germline CDR1 is SQVTM and CDR2 ANQGSEA. V shed 4 bases and J 1 base; nucleotides not matched to a gene: 0. CDR3 bases: TGCAGCGTTGGACTAGCGGGGGGCCAAGAGACCCAGTACTTC. Its translation: CSVGLAGGQETQYF.

V and J are TRBV7-9 and TRBJ2-1, with a tentative D call TRBD2 (6 bases). The CDR3 loop spans 15 amino acids. The ends were cut back, 4 bases at V and 2 bases at J, with 12 bases in the middle. CDR1 is SEHNR, CDR2 FQNEAQ, per germline (reference sequence). CDR3 loop: CASSYGSGAYNEQFF. In nucleotides, the CDR3 is TGTGCCAGCAGCTACGGGAGTGGCGCCTACAATGAGCAGTTCTTC.

This clone was seen only a few times. V gene TRBV5-1 combines with J gene TRBJ2-2, with 9 positions matching TRBD1. The CDR3 sequence is 15 residues long. Germline V gene sequence: CDR1 SGHRS, CDR2 YFSETQ. The junction had 8 bases not matched to a gene; V was cut back by 5 bases and J by 6 bases. CDR3 in amino acids: CASSAGTGYAGELFF. The CDR3 coding sequence is TGCGCCAGCAGTGCCGGGACAGGGTATGCCGGGGAGCTGTTTTTT.

This clone came up a few times. The chain joins TRBV27 to TRBJ2-1, with 8 bases lining up with TRBD2. Germline lookup yields CDR1 MNHEY and CDR2 SMNVEV (reference sequence). The ends lost 1 base at V and 6 bases at J; junction bases unmatched: 14. The CDR3 consists of 18 residues. CDR3 sequence reads: CASSLLRSGGLHPNEQFF. CDR3 DNA sequence: TGTGCCAGCAGTTTATTACGAAGCGGGGGCCTTCACCCCAATGAGCAGTTCTTC.

This rearrangement joins TRBV29-1 to TRBJ2-1, with 7 bases identical to TRBD1. J lost 7 bases, V lost 3 bases, and 12 bases had no gene match. There are 15 residues in the CDR3. Germline CDR1 and CDR2: SQVTM and ANQGSEA. The chain's CDR3 is CSVETGPREVNEQFF. The CDR3 DNA reads TGCAGCGTTGAGACAGGGCCCCGGGAAGTGAATGAGCAGTTCTTC.

The V gene is TRBV7-9, the J gene TRBJ2-3, with 8 bases that match TRBD2. This CDR3 is built from 18 residues. V lost 3 bases and J lost 5; bases outside the gene matches: 16. Per germline, CDR1 SEHNR and CDR2 FQNEAQ (reference sequence). Written as DNA, the CDR3 is TGTGCCAGCAGCTTCTCCCCTAGCGGGCTGCCTGGGGGAGATACGCAGTATTTT. It encodes CASSFSPSGLPGGDTQYF. The whole variable domain, remainder taken from reference TRBV7-9 and TRBJ2-3, is DTGVSQNPRHKITKRGQNVTFRCDPISEHNRLYWYRQTLGQGPEFLTYFQNEAQLEKSRLLSDRFSAERPKGSFSTLEIQRTEQGDSAMYLCASSFSPSGLPGGDTQYFGPGTRLTVL.

CDR3 sequence reads: CASSQDRGQPQHF. DNA for the CDR3: TGTGCCAGCAGCCAAGATCGGGGGCAGCCCCAGCATTTT. The rearrangement uses TRBV4-2 and TRBJ1-5; TRBD1 might be the D (5 bases). The germline V gene encodes CDR1 LGHNA and CDR2 YNFKEQ. Trimming cost V 0 bases and J 7 bases, with 7 bases left between them. The CDR3 contains 13 residues.